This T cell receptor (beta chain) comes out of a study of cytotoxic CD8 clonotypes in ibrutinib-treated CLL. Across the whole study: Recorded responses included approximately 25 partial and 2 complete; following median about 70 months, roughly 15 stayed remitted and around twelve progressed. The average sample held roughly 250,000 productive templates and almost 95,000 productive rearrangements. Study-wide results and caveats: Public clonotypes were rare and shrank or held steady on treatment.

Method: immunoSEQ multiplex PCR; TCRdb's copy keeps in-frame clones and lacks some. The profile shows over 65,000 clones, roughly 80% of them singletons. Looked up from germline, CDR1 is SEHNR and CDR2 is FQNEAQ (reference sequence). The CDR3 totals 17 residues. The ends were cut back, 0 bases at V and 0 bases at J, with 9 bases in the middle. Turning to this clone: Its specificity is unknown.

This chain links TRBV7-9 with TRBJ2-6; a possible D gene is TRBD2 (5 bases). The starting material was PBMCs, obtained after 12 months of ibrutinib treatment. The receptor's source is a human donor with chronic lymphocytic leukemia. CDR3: CASSLARGSSGANVLTF. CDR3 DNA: TGTGCCAGCAGCTTAGCGCGAGGGAGCTCTGGGGCCAACGTCCTGACTTTC.